This T cell receptor (beta chain) derives from a study of early T cells in non-severe SARS-CoV-2 infection. TCRdb analysed the 5' RACE reads with MiXCR anew, one entry per CDR3 protein. The sample lists about 70,000 distinct CDR3 sequences; around 12% were seen once. This CDR3 is built from 15 residues. V was shortened by 0 bases and J by 4 bases, with 13 bases between the two germline ends. Germline V gene sequence: CDR1 SGDLS, CDR2 YYNGEE. The gene calls are TRBV9 and TRBJ2-5, with a possible D match to TRBD1 (6 bases). The sequences come from whole blood, collected at baseline. This clonotype originated in an adult who was a healthcare worker with PCR-confirmed SARS-CoV-2 infection or an uninfected control (not recorded which). The donor label of this sample is uncertain. The CDR3 region is CASSVATGSLETQYF. DNA for the CDR3: TGTGCCAGCAGCGTAGCTACAGGGTCCTTAGAGACCCAGTACTTC. Supplemented by reference TRBV9 and TRBJ2-5, the full variable domain reads DSGVTQTPKHLITATGQRVTLRCSPRSGDLSVYWYQQSLDQGLQFLIQYYNGEERAKGNILERFSAQQFPDLHSELNLSSLELGDSALYFCASSVATGSLETQYFGPGTRLLVL.